This is a list of T cell receptor beta chains from one sample in a study of T cell changes during pregnancy in multiple sclerosis. Clones were sequenced by immunoSEQ multiplex PCR, and TCRdb holds only the in-frame ones, with some missing. This sample has some 87,000 clones, with 80% to 95% found just once. The starting material was peripheral blood, obtained in the first trimester of pregnancy. These receptors were taken from a female donor with multiple sclerosis, enrolled in a pregnancy study. The CDR3 runs from the conserved cysteine through the conserved F or W. Each record gives: D gene, clone size, V gene, J gene, CDR3 DNA, CDR3 protein. A D gene is named only where the DNA matches it firmly. Rows give clone size only sometimes, using once, few, many, or a class for an expanded clone.

.,.,TRBV5-1,TRBJ2-1,TGCGCCAGCAAGGACAACTTCTGGCAGTTCTTC,CASKDNFWQFF
.,once,TRBV9,TRBJ2-1,TGTGCCAGCAGCCCCCATGCGGTTGACTACAATGAGCAGTTCTTC,CASSPHAVDYNEQFF
.,.,TRBV5-4,TRBJ2-5,TGTGCCAGCAGCTTAAAAGGGGGAGAGACCCAGTACTTC,CASSLKGGETQYF
.,.,TRBV28,TRBJ1-1,TGTGCCAGCACCATACAGGGTAGAGCGACTGAAGCTTTCTTT,CASTIQGRATEAFF
.,once,TRBV19,TRBJ2-7,TGTGCCAGTAGGCGATCTAGCGCCGAATCCTACGAGCAGTACTTC,CASRRSSAESYEQYF
TRBD2,.,TRBV7-2,TRBJ2-2,TGTGCCAGCAGCTCCGGGGGGAGGACCGGGGAGCTGTTTTTT,CASSSGGRTGELFF
.,once,TRBV5-1,TRBJ1-4,TGCGCCAGCAGCTTGGCCGGGGGGGTGGATGAAAAACTGTTTTTT,CASSLAGGVDEKLFF
TRBD1,.,TRBV6-5,TRBJ1-1,TGTGCCAGCAGGGGGACAGGGGGCGTCGGCACTGAAGCTTTCTTT,CASRGTGGVGTEAFF
.,.,TRBV28,TRBJ1-3,TGTGCCAGCAGCCCGGGCTCTGGAAACACCATATATTTT,CASSPGSGNTIYF
.,.,TRBV6-6,TRBJ2-3,TGTGCCAGCAGTTTGGGCACGCAGTATTTT,CASSLGTQYF
TRBD2,.,TRBV9,TRBJ2-3,TGTGCCAGCGGAAGCGGGGTGGGGACAGATACGCAGTATTTT,CASGSGVGTDTQYF
TRBD2,.,TRBV2,TRBJ2-7,TGTGCCAGCACCGAGGGAGGGTCCCTTATCTACGAGCAGTACTTC,CASTEGGSLIYEQYF
TRBD1,.,TRBV28,TRBJ2-1,TGTGCCAGCAGCCCGACTCCCAGGGGGTGGGGTAATGAGCAGTTCTTC,CASSPTPRGWGNEQFF
.,.,TRBV10-3,TRBJ2-7,TGTGCCATCAGTGACCCGGGAGTCAGCTCCTACGAGCAGTACTTC,CAISDPGVSSYEQYF
.,.,TRBV5-1,TRBJ2-1,TGCGCCAGCAGCTTGGTTCTAGGGGCAAATGAGCAGTTCTTC,CASSLVLGANEQFF
TRBD1,.,TRBV2,TRBJ2-7,TGTGCCAGCGACCTGGGACAGGCGGACCCCTACGAGCAGTACTTC,CASDLGQADPYEQYF
.,.,TRBV11-2,TRBJ2-1,TGTGCCAGCAGCTTAGGTCTACCCAATGAGCAGTTCTTC,CASSLGLPNEQFF
TRBD1,.,TRBV29-1,TRBJ1-2,TGCAGCGTTGAAGCGACAGGGTTGGCTGATGGCTACACCTTC,CSVEATGLADGYTF
.,.,TRBV5-6,TRBJ1-2,TGTGCCAGCTTTCCCCGGGGGGTCGCCTATGGCTACACCTTC,CASFPRGVAYGYTF
TRBD2,.,TRBV6-1,TRBJ2-4,TGTGCCAGCAGTGACAGCGGGACGGCCAACAAAAACATTCAGTACTTC,CASSDSGTANKNIQYF
TRBD1,.,TRBV14,TRBJ2-5,TGTGCCAGCAGCCGAACAGGGGTCCAAGAGACCCAGTACTTC,CASSRTGVQETQYF
.,.,TRBV9,TRBJ2-7,TGTGCCAGCAGCCCAAACCCCCTAGGGGTCCACGAGCAGTACTTC,CASSPNPLGVHEQYF
TRBD1,.,TRBV16,TRBJ2-5,TGTGCCAGCAGCCTTTTGGGACAGGGGGTCCAAGAGACCCAGTACTTC,CASSLLGQGVQETQYF
.,.,TRBV6-1,TRBJ1-5,TGTGCCAGCACCTTTCAGGGGAATCAGCCCCAGCATTTT,CASTFQGNQPQHF
.,.,TRBV6-1,TRBJ2-1,TGTGCCACTCGTTTGGTTAGTTCGGGTGAGCAGTTCTTC,CATRLVSSGEQFF
TRBD2,once,TRBV6-5,TRBJ2-7,TGTGCCAGCAGCCTCGGACTAGCGGGAGTTTACGAGCAGTACTTC,CASSLGLAGVYEQYF
.,.,TRBV7-6,TRBJ1-1,TGTGCCAGCAGCTTAGTGGCGGGAATTAGCACTGAAGCTTTCTTT,CASSLVAGISTEAFF